The next 21 T cell receptor beta chains were all read from a single sample in a study of CD4 and CD8 cells across lung adenocarcinoma regions. TCRdb re-analysed the PCR reads in MiXCR, keeping a single row per CDR3 protein. The sample has 7,500 to 8,500 distinct CDR3 sequences, around 40% seen once. Sequenced input: CD4+ T cells from the margin of a lung tumor. These receptors were collected from a male donor with lung adenocarcinoma. The CD4 and CD8 labels of this study may be unreliable.

This clonotype has at least ten counts. V is TRBV11-2 and J is TRBJ1-2, with D possibly matching TRBD1 (5 bases). CDR1 SGHAT and CDR2 FQNNGV come from the germline V gene. The length of the CDR3 is 15 residues. V lost 0 bases to trimming and J lost 4 bases, with 12 bases between them. This CDR3 reads CASSLERQGSYGYTF. As DNA, the CDR3 is TGTGCCAGCAGCTTAGAGAGGCAGGGATCCTATGGCTACACCTTC.

This clonotype is medium-sized. V and J are TRBV6-5 and TRBJ2-3; 9 bases match TRBD2. Unmatched junction bases numbered 6, after V lost 6 bases and J lost 2 bases. Germline lookup yields CDR1 MNHEY and CDR2 SVGAGI. This CDR3 has 15 residues. CDR3 protein: CASSPVAGVTDTQYF. The CDR3 region has the DNA TGTGCCAGCAGCCCAGTAGCGGGGGTCACAGATACGCAGTATTTT.

The chain is built from TRBV5-1 and TRBJ2-3; the match to TRBD1 covers 7 bases. The CDR3 covers 17 residues. Germline CDR1 is SGHRS and CDR2 is YFSETQ. J gave up 2 bases and V 4 bases, and 13 bases lay outside the gene matches. In DNA form, the CDR3 reads TGCGCCAGCAGCCCGGACAGGAAAATTTCTTTCACAGATACGCAGTATTTT. This codes for CASSPDRKISFTDTQYF.

In this sample, this clonotype turned up a few times. The chain links TRBV12-3 or TRBV12-4 to TRBJ2-3; 8 bases align to TRBD1. CDR3 length equals 14 residues. With V trimmed by 5 bases and J by 2 bases, 3 bases remained unmatched. CDR3 nucleotides: TGTGCCAGCAGTCCGGGACAGGACACAGATACGCAGTATTTT. Translating gives CASSPGQDTDTQYF.

In its sample, this clonotype was seen a few times. V is TRBV10-1 and J is TRBJ2-1, with TRBD2 matching 7 bases. Trimming removed 4 bases from V and 9 bases from J; junction bases left unmatched: 12. The CDR3 loop spans 15 amino acids. Germline lookup yields CDR1 WNHNN and CDR2 SYGVQD (reference sequence). The CDR3 is CASSVGGGGGGEQFF. The CDR3 region has the DNA TGCGCCAGCAGTGTTGGGGGGGGGGGGGGGGGTGAGCAGTTCTTC.

The chain is built from TRBV27 and TRBJ2-4; weak D call: TRBD1 (7 bases). V was trimmed by 6 bases and J by 13 bases, leaving 37 bases between them. Germline loops: CDR1 MNHEY, CDR2 SMNVEV (reference sequence). The CDR3 totals 19 residues. CDR3 protein: CASRASRVAGQCAKNTQYF. The DNA of the CDR3 is TGTGCCAGCAGAGCCAGCCGCGTCGCGGGACAGTGTGCCAAAAACACGCAGTACTTC.

The count of this clonotype is one. The chain has TRBV10-3 and TRBJ1-2; D is unclear. Germline V lookup: CDR1 ENHRY, CDR2 SYGVKD. Trimming pared 0 bases from V and 0 bases from J, leaving 11 bases between. CDR3 length: 16 amino acids. The CDR3 DNA reads as TGTGCCATCAGTGAGTCCCTCACGCTGTCTAACTATGGCTACACCTTC. The encoded protein is CAISESLTLSNYGYTF.

The chain carries TRBV6-5 and TRBJ2-5; D is possibly TRBD1 or TRBD2 (5 bases each). With 2 bases removed from V and 11 bases from J, the gap between germline ends came to 18 bases. Per the germline V gene, CDR1 is MNHEY and CDR2 is SVGAGI. The CDR3 totals 14 residues. CDR3 residues: CASSYGTASLEQYF. In DNA form, the CDR3 reads TGTGCCAGCAGTTACGGGACCGCCAGCTTGGAGCAGTACTTC.

This clonotype was recorded many times. The gene calls are TRBV6-4 and TRBJ2-1, with 10 bases aligning to TRBD2. The V gene's germline CDR1 is MRHNA and CDR2 SNTAGT. The CDR3 runs 15 residues. After removal of 2 bases from V and 4 bases from J, the junction contained 2 bases not matched to a gene. CDR3 DNA sequence: TGTGCCAGCAGTGACCTAGCGGGGGATTACAATGAGCAGTTCTTC. Amino acids: CASSDLAGDYNEQFF.

The rearrangement joins TRBV6-2 or TRBV6-3 to TRBJ1-4; D is uncertain. In germline, CDR1 is MNHEY, CDR2 SVGEGT. V was trimmed by 4 bases and J by 8 bases, leaving 14 bases between them. This CDR3 comprises 14 residues. The CDR3 sequence: CASSLLRFSEKLFF. DNA of the CDR3: TGTGCCAGCAGTTTATTGAGATTCTCCGAAAAACTGTTTTTT.

This clonotype is medium-sized within its sample. The rearrangement uses TRBV6-1 and TRBJ2-7; D not resolved. CDR1 is MNHNS and CDR2 is SASEGT in the germline V gene. The ends were cut back, 10 bases at V and 0 bases at J, with 13 bases in the middle. This CDR3 has 13 residues. CDR3 nucleotide sequence: TGTGCCACCGTCCGACCCGGCTCCTACGAGCAGTACTTC. This gives the protein CATVRPGSYEQYF.

To note about this clonotype: An end of the junction does not agree with germline; a read error may underlie this. The chain couples TRBV10-2 to TRBJ2-3; 7 bases are shared with TRBD2. Germline V gene sequence: CDR1 WSHSY, CDR2 SAAADI. CDR3 length: 16 amino acids. The CDR3 region is CASRDQGLSGEDTQYF. The DNA for the CDR3 is TGCGCCAGCCGCGACCAGGGACTATCAGGCGAAGACACGCAGTATTTC.

The chain carries TRBV27 and TRBJ2-1, with 8 positions matching TRBD1. Gene TRBJ2-5 matches the end of the DNA better, so the J call may be wrong. Germline CDR1 is MNHEY and CDR2 is SMNVEV (reference sequence). The CDR3 runs 14 residues. The CDR3 nucleotides read TGTGCCAGCGCTCCTTCCGGGACAGGCGAGACCCAGTACTTC. Amino acids: CASAPSGTGETQYF.

This clonotype was detected ten times or more. The genes are TRBV6-1 and TRBJ2-5; D is perhaps TRBD2 (6 bases). CDR3 length equals 17 residues. CDR1 is MNHNS, CDR2 SASEGT, per germline. Trimming removed 5 bases at V and 1 base at J, with 20 bases between. The CDR3, as DNA: TGTGCCAGCAGTCTGGATGGAGGGGCCCTCTCCCAAGAGACCCAGTACTTC. It specifies CASSLDGGALSQETQYF.

Notes on this clonotype: At one end, the junction sequence differs from germline, possibly due to a read error. The rearrangement joins TRBV7-2 to TRBJ2-3; D unclear. CDR3 size: 16 residues. CDR1 SGHTA and CDR2 FQGNSA come from the germline V gene. The CDR3 region has the DNA TGTGCCAGCAGCTTAGCGGTGGAAACCCACCAAGATACCCAGTATTTT. Protein product: CASSLAVETHQDTQYF.

This clonotype is classed as medium-sized. The junction and the germline gene differ at one end; a read error may be behind it. The chain joins TRBV6-1 to TRBJ2-3; no definite D call. This CDR3 has 15 amino acids. CDR1 and CDR2 (germline): MNHNS, SASEGT. The CDR3 reads CASSFSQESTYTQYF. The CDR3 DNA is TGTGCCAGCTCGTTTTCGCAGGAATCCACATATACGCAGTATTTT.

The V gene is TRBV6-2 or TRBV6-3, the J gene TRBJ2-6, with D perhaps TRBD1 or TRBD2 (5 bases each). The CDR3 length is 16 residues. Trimming shortened V by 5 bases and J by 0 bases, and 11 bases separated the two germline ends. Germline loops: CDR1 MNHEY, CDR2 SVGEGT. The CDR3 loop reads CASSARDGSGANVLTF. The CDR3 nucleotides are TGTGCCAGCAGTGCAAGGGACGGCTCTGGGGCCAACGTCCTGACTTTC.

The chain combines TRBV6-1 with TRBJ2-4; no definite D call. Germline values: CDR1 MNHNS, CDR2 SASEGT. V was cut by 5 bases and J by 6 bases, with 14 bases left in between. The CDR3 runs 14 residues. CDR3: CASSPHQEGNIQYF. Here the CDR3 DNA reads TGTGCCAGCAGTCCTCATCAGGAAGGAAACATTCAGTACTTC.

In its sample, this clonotype is medium-sized (0.01 to 0.1%). The chain combines TRBV27 with TRBJ2-1, with D perhaps TRBD1 (6 bases). Germline V lookup: CDR1 MNHEY, CDR2 SMNVEV (reference sequence). The CDR3 contains 13 residues. Trimming stripped 6 bases from V and 6 bases from J, with 12 bases between. CDR3 DNA: TGTGCCAGCAGACCAGGGGTCCGCAATGAGCAGTTCTTC. The encoded protein is CASRPGVRNEQFF.

In regard to this clonotype: The junction shows a germline mismatch at one end, possibly a read error. The chain carries TRBV6-1 and TRBJ2-5, with D unclear. The V gene's germline CDR1 is MNHNS and CDR2 SASEGT. CDR3 length: 14 residues. The CDR3 is CAGSELPGQETQYF. CDR3 coding DNA: TGTGCGGGCAGCGAGCTCCCTGGCCAAGAGACCCAGTATTTC.

This clonotype is categorized as large (0.1 to 1%). The chain is built from TRBV10-1 and TRBJ2-1; 10 nucleotides agree with TRBD2. Germline-derived CDR1 and CDR2 are WNHNN and SYGVQD (reference sequence). This CDR3 has 16 residues. V shed 0 bases and J 5 bases; nucleotides not matched to a gene: 4. The DNA for the CDR3 is TGCGCCAGCAGTGAGTCTCTAGCGGGAGAGAACAATGAGCAGTTCTTC. It translates to CASSESLAGENNEQFF.